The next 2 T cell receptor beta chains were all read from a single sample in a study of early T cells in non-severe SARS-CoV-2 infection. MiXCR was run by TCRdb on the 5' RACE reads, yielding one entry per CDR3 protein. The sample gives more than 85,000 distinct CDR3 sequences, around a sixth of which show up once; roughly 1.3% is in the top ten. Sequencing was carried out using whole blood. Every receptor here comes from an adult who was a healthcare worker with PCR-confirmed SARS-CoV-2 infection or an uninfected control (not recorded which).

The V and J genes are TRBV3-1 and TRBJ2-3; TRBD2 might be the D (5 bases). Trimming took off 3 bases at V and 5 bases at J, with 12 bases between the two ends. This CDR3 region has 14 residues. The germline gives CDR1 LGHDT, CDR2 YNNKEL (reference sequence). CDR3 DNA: TGTGCCAGCAGCCAGCCTGCCGAGGGAGATACGCAGTATTTT. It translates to CASSQPAEGDTQYF.

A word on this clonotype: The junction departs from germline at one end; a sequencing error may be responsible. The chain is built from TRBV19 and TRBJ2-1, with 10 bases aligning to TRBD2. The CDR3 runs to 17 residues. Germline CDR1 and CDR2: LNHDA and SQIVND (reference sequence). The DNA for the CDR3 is TGTGTCAGTAGTATAGTTCCAGCGGGAGGGCCGGACAATGAGCAGTTCTTC. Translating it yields CVSSIVPAGGPDNEQFF.